The 21 T cell receptor beta chains listed next were all sequenced from one sample in a study of blood T cell repertoires in COVID-19. Some clones are missing from TCRdb's copy, which holds only in-frame ones; the method was immunoSEQ multiplex PCR. The table has a few hundred thousand clones, nearly 90% seen once. Material: PBMCs or T cells enriched from blood (not recorded which). The receptors were gathered from a woman in her thirties who had recovered from COVID-19.

V gene TRBV6-5 combines with J gene TRBJ1-2, with D perhaps matching TRBD1 (5 bases). Germline values: CDR1 MNHEY, CDR2 SVGAGI. Trimming shortened V by 6 bases and J by 2 bases, and 10 bases separated the two germline ends. This CDR3 contains 13 residues. The CDR3 loop is CASSLDRNYGYTF. CDR3 nucleotide sequence: TGTGCCAGCAGCCTAGACAGAAACTATGGCTACACCTTC.

The chain is built from TRBV6-5 and TRBJ2-2; TRBD1 agrees at 10 bases. Germline trimming cut 7 bases from V and 4 bases from J; bases unmatched to any gene: 6. Germline-derived CDR1 and CDR2 are MNHEY and SVGAGI. This CDR3 spans 15 amino acids. The CDR3 sequence: CASTRDRGTTGELFF. The CDR3 DNA is TGTGCCAGCACCCGGGACAGGGGCACCACCGGGGAGCTGTTTTTT.

The rearrangement uses TRBV13 and TRBJ1-2, with D unclear. The CDR3 is 18 amino acids. CDR1 PRHDT and CDR2 FYEKMQ come from the germline V gene (reference sequence). V lost 5 bases and J lost 0, with 22 bases in between. This CDR3 reads CASSPLGSTGVANYGYTF. The CDR3 DNA sequence: TGTGCCAGCAGCCCACTCGGGTCGACGGGAGTTGCTAACTATGGCTACACCTTC. Based on the CDR3 plus reference TRBV13 and TRBJ1-2, the full variable domain is AAGVIQSPRHLIKEKRETATLKCYPIPRHDTVYWYQQGPGQDPQFLISFYEKMQSDKGSIPDRFSAQQFSDYHSELNMSSLELGDSALYFCASSPLGSTGVANYGYTFGSGTRLTVV.

The chain's CDR3 is CASSESAGGFRADTQYF. CDR3 sequence (DNA): TGTGCCAGCAGTGAATCAGCAGGGGGCTTCAGGGCAGATACGCAGTATTTT. V and J are TRBV6-1 and TRBJ2-3; 8 nucleotides line up with TRBD1. CDR3 length: 17 residues. CDR1 is MNHNS and CDR2 is SASEGT in the germline V gene. Unmatched junction bases numbered 11, after V lost 2 bases and J lost 4 bases.

The chain recombines TRBV13 with TRBJ1-2; 8 bases line up with TRBD1. The germline CDR1 and CDR2 sequences are PRHDT and FYEKMQ (reference sequence). The length of the CDR3 is 12 residues. The V gene end was trimmed by 5 bases and the J gene end by 7 bases; junction bases not matched to a gene: 3. The CDR3 DNA sequence: TGTGCCAGCAGCCGGACAGGGTTTGGCTACACCTTC. Translation gives CASSRTGFGYTF. Supplemented by reference TRBV13 and TRBJ1-2, the full variable domain reads AAGVIQSPRHLIKEKRETATLKCYPIPRHDTVYWYQQGPGQDPQFLISFYEKMQSDKGSIPDRFSAQQFSDYHSELNMSSLELGDSALYFCASSRTGFGYTFGSGTRLTVV.

This clone has a count of ten or more. The rearrangement uses TRBV12-3 or TRBV12-4 and TRBJ1-2, with TRBD1 matching over 8 bases. After removal of 5 bases from V and 8 bases from J, the junction contained 7 bases not matched to a gene. The CDR3 length is 13 residues. CDR3 sequence (DNA): TGTGCCAGCAGTCGTGGACAGGGTCTGGGCTACACCTTC. This translates into CASSRGQGLGYTF.

The V gene is TRBV7-6, the J gene TRBJ1-2; 10 bases agree with TRBD1. Trimming removed 4 bases from V and 4 bases from J; junction bases left unmatched: 9. Germline CDR1 SGHVS, CDR2 FNYEAQ. CDR3 length equals 16 residues. The DNA for the CDR3 is TGTGCCAGCAGCTCAGACAGGGGGCTGGTAGCCTATGGCTACACCTTC. As protein: CASSSDRGLVAYGYTF.

V gene TRBV2 combines with J gene TRBJ1-6, with a possible D match to TRBD1 (6 bases). The CDR3 has 18 amino acids. Per germline, CDR1 SNHLY and CDR2 FYNNEI. Trimming pared 8 bases from V and 0 bases from J, leaving 20 bases between. The CDR3 nucleotides are TGTGCCAGCTCCCCCCCAGGGCAGGGGAGCTCCTATAATTCACCCCTCCACTTT. Its translation: CASSPPGQGSSYNSPLHF.

The V gene is TRBV5-6, the J gene TRBJ1-2; TRBD1 is a possible D gene (5 bases). CDR3 length equals 13 residues. The germline V gene has CDR1 SGHDT and CDR2 YYEEEE. With 2 bases removed from V and 5 bases from J, the gap between germline ends came to 10 bases. CDR3 amino acids: CASSLGRAYGYTF. The CDR3 DNA is TGTGCCAGCAGCTTAGGCAGGGCTTATGGCTACACCTTC. Supplemented by reference TRBV5-6 and TRBJ1-2, the full variable domain reads DAGVTQSPTHLIKTRGQQVTLRCSPKSGHDTVSWYQQALGQGPQFIFQYYEEEERQRGNFPDRFSGHQFPNYSSELNVNALLLGDSALYLCASSLGRAYGYTFGSGTRLTVV.

This sequence joins TRBV4-3 and TRBJ1-1, with 9 bases lining up with TRBD1. The V gene's germline CDR1 is LGHNA and CDR2 YSLEER. The V gene end was trimmed by 3 bases and the J gene end by 6 bases; junction bases not matched to a gene: 14. This CDR3 is 17 amino acids long. The CDR3 is CASSHSDFWTGVSEAFF. The CDR3 DNA follows: TGCGCCAGCAGCCATTCAGATTTTTGGACAGGGGTATCTGAAGCTTTCTTT.

The rearrangement uses TRBV27 and TRBJ1-1, with no clear D. The V gene lost 3 bases and the J gene lost 4 bases, with 9 bases spanning the gap. Germline values: CDR1 MNHEY, CDR2 SMNVEV (reference sequence). The CDR3 is 13 amino acids. CDR3 sequence: CASSLAPGTEAFF. The CDR3 DNA sequence: TGTGCCAGCAGTTTGGCCCCGGGCACTGAAGCTTTCTTT.

The chain is built from TRBV10-3 and TRBJ2-1; TRBD2 matches at 7 bases. Germline lookup yields CDR1 ENHRY and CDR2 SYGVKD. The CDR3 covers 17 residues. Losses at the gene ends were 0 bases for V and 7 bases for J; bases not matched to a gene: 12. CDR3 sequence reads: CAISESRGAGKGNEQFF. The CDR3 region has the DNA TGTGCCATCAGTGAGTCGAGAGGAGCGGGGAAAGGAAATGAGCAGTTCTTC.

V usage is TRBV18 and J usage is TRBJ1-6, with 7 bases that match TRBD1. CDR1 is KGHSH and CDR2 is LQKENI in the germline V gene. The junction had 10 bases not matched to a gene; V was cut back by 5 bases and J by 9 bases. CDR3 length: 15 amino acids. CDR3 in DNA: TGTGCCAGCTCAACCGCGACAGGGCCTTCTTCACCCCTCCACTTT. Translating gives CASSTATGPSSPLHF.

The V call is TRBV5-1, the J call TRBJ2-3; 13 nucleotides line up with TRBD2. The CDR3 has 16 amino acids. The J segment lost 2 bases and the V segment lost 4 bases, leaving 4 bases of the junction unmatched. Per germline, CDR1 SGHRS and CDR2 YFSETQ. The CDR3 nucleotides read TGCGCCAGCAGCACCGGGACTAGCGGGAACACAGATACGCAGTATTTT. The encoded protein is CASSTGTSGNTDTQYF.

This clone has just one count. The gene calls are TRBV7-2 and TRBJ2-1; 8 bases fit TRBD2. This CDR3 comprises 16 residues. From germline, CDR1 is SGHTA and CDR2 FQGNSA. Germline trimming cut 1 base from V and 12 bases from J; bases unmatched to any gene: 14. DNA of the CDR3: TGTGCCAGCAGCTTAGGGAGCGGGGGTACCATTTTGCGGCAGTTCTTC. It encodes CASSLGSGGTILRQFF.

The V and J genes are TRBV5-6 and TRBJ1-1, with unresolved D. The CDR3 has 15 amino acids. With 2 bases removed from V and 3 bases from J, the gap between germline ends came to 14 bases. Germline CDR1 is SGHDT and CDR2 is YYEEEE. As DNA, the CDR3 is TGTGCCAGCAGCTTCAGAGGGCCATTGCACACTGAAGCTTTCTTT. It is translated as CASSFRGPLHTEAFF.

V is TRBV9 and J is TRBJ1-3; D unresolved. The CDR3 has 16 amino acids. From germline, CDR1 is SGDLS and CDR2 YYNGEE. Trimming took 0 bases from V and 4 from J, leaving 14 bases between them. CDR3 coding DNA: TGTGCCAGCAGCGTAGGTTCCGGGGTCTCAGGAAACACCATATATTTT. Encoded protein: CASSVGSGVSGNTIYF. The variable domain in full, completed from reference TRBV9 and TRBJ1-3, reads DSGVTQTPKHLITATGQRVTLRCSPRSGDLSVYWYQQSLDQGLQFLIQYYNGEERAKGNILERFSAQQFPDLHSELNLSSLELGDSALYFCASSVGSGVSGNTIYFGEGSWLTVV.

The chain is built from TRBV7-6 and TRBJ1-3; D call uncertain. The CDR3 spans 16 residues. Germline-derived CDR1 and CDR2 are SGHVS and FNYEAQ. V lost 1 base to trimming and J lost 0 bases, with 10 bases between them. CDR3 loop: CASSLGSTDSGNTIYF. The CDR3 DNA sequence: TGTGCCAGCAGCTTAGGATCCACAGACTCTGGAAACACCATATATTTT.

This clone showed up just once. Here the CDR3 reads CASSAGTGWNGYTF. CDR3 DNA sequence: TGTGCCAGTAGTGCCGGGACAGGGTGGAATGGCTACACCTTC. The chain employs TRBV19 and TRBJ1-2, with 9 nucleotides matching TRBD1. The germline V gene encodes CDR1 LNHDA and CDR2 SQIVND (reference sequence). After removal of 5 bases from V and 6 bases from J, the junction contained 7 bases not matched to a gene. The CDR3 spans 14 residues.

The chain joins TRBV19 to TRBJ2-3, with 10 bases aligning to TRBD1. The CDR3 is 17 residues long. The V gene's germline CDR1 is LNHDA and CDR2 SQIVND (reference sequence). The V segment lost 9 bases and the J segment 0 bases; nucleotides outside the gene matches: 12. In DNA, the CDR3 is TGTGCCAGCAAGGGACAGGGGCGGAATCCTAGCACAGATACGCAGTATTTT. It is translated as CASKGQGRNPSTDTQYF. Supplemented by reference TRBV19 and TRBJ2-3, the full variable domain reads DGGITQSPKYLFRKEGQNVTLSCEQNLNHDAMYWYRQDPGQGLRLIYYSQIVNDFQKGDIAEGYSVSREKKESFPLTVTSAQKNPTAFYLCASKGQGRNPSTDTQYFGPGTRLTVL.

V usage is TRBV27 and J usage is TRBJ1-2, with TRBD1 identical over 7 bases. Germline V CDR1 and CDR2: MNHEY, SMNVEV (reference sequence). This CDR3 spans 13 amino acids. The V and J ends lost 5 bases and 5 bases, in that order; junction bases with no gene match: 5. CDR3 protein: CASSEGALYGYTF. In nucleotides, the CDR3 is TGTGCCAGCAGTGAGGGGGCTTTGTATGGCTACACCTTC.